This record concerns one TCR beta chain sequence. TCRdb called the RT-PCR reads again in MiXCR, with one record for every CDR3 protein. The repertoire has more than 700,000 distinct CDR3 sequences, 21% of them found once; the top ten carry 9.5% to 13%. The sample originates from a study of response to subunit inactivated influenza vaccine. Germline-derived CDR1 and CDR2 are SGHAT and FQNNGV. V was pared by 3 bases and J by 5 bases, with 11 bases between. This CDR3 comprises 13 residues. This material consisted of PBMCs from blood, taken approximately 5 days after vaccination. The chain combines TRBV11-2 with TRBJ2-7, with D maybe TRBD1 (6 bases). The TCR comes from a man aged 50 or older who received an inactivated influenza vaccine. CDR3: CASSFGRGHEQYF. The CDR3, as DNA: TGTGCCAGCAGCTTCGGCAGGGGTCACGAGCAGTACTTC.